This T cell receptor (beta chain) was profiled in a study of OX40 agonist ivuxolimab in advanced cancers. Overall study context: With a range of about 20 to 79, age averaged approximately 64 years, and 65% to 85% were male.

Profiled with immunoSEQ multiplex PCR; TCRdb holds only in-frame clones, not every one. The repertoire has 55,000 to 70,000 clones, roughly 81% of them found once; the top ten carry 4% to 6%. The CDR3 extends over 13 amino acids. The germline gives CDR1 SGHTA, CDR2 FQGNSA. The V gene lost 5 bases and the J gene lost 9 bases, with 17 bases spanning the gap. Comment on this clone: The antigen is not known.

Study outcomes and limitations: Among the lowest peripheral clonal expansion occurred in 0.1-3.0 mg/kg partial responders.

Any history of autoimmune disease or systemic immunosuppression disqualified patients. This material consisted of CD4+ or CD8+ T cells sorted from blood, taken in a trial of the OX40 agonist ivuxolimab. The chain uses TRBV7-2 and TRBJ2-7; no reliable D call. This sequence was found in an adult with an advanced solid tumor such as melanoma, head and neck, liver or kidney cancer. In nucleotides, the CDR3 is TGTGCCAGCAGCCTTGACTCCTCCGTTAGGCAGTACTTC. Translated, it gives CASSLDSSVRQYF.